This record covers a single T cell receptor (beta chain). The data originate from a study of blood T cell repertoires in COVID-19. Study information: There were acute and convalescent COVID-19 samples, and they came from the United States, Italy and Spain. Sources were T cells, B-cell-depleted T cells, or PBMCs; the material itself was cDNA or gDNA.

V shed 3 bases and J 5 bases; nucleotides not matched to a gene: 6. Germline CDR1 is SGHNT and CDR2 is YYREEE (reference sequence). The CDR3 is made up of 15 amino acids. In the authors' workflow: Using reference gene primer amplification, nucleated cell counts were estimated. Profiling relied on immunoSEQ multiplex PCR, and the TCRdb table lists in-frame clones only, not all of them. The V and J calls and the clone size are those of that table, but D and trimming were determined from the DNA. The sample records 99,000 or so clones, roughly 89% being singletons. This receptor was taken from a man between 65 and 85 years old with active or convalescent COVID-19. The rearrangement joins TRBV5-4 to TRBJ2-1; 9 nucleotides align to TRBD2. What was sequenced was peripheral blood. The CDR3 DNA sequence: TGTGCCAGCAGCTACCAGCGGGGGGCAGACAATGAGCAGTTCTTC. Translation gives CASSYQRGADNEQFF.